These 22 T cell receptor beta chains were all obtained from the same sample, sequenced in a study of T cell clonotyping in hematopoietic cell transplantation. Assay used: immunoSEQ multiplex PCR; TCRdb lists only in-frame clones, some missing. The repertoire includes 10,000 to 15,000 clones, around 90% of them detected once, and 1.2% sits in the top ten. The specimen sequenced was peripheral blood mononuclear cells. These receptors were taken from a man between 25 and 39 years old in good health. Some clones in this sample may be carry-over from other donors' samples.

This chain joins TRBV7-6 and TRBJ2-4, with D possibly being TRBD1 (6 bases). The ends were cut back, 5 bases at V and 0 bases at J, with 14 bases in the middle. The CDR3 runs 16 residues. Germline values: CDR1 SGHVS, CDR2 FNYEAQ. Here the CDR3 DNA reads TGTGCCAGCAGCCCCGGACAGCCTTTAGCCAAAAACATTCAGTACTTC. As protein: CASSPGQPLAKNIQYF. The full variable domain, with the rest looked up from reference TRBV7-6 and TRBJ2-4, is GAGVSQSPRYKVTKRGQDVALRCDPISGHVSLYWYRQALGQGPEFLTYFNYEAQQDKSGLPNDRFSAERPEGSISTLTIQRTEQRDSAMYRCASSPGQPLAKNIQYFGAGTRLSVL.

V usage is TRBV19 and J usage is TRBJ1-5; D remains ambiguous. CDR3 length: 14 amino acids. V was clipped by 6 bases and J by 2 bases, with 11 bases between them. The V gene's germline CDR1 is LNHDA and CDR2 SQIVND (reference sequence). The CDR3 region has the DNA TGTGCCAGTAGGCAGAAAGAGGGCAATCAGCCCCAGCATTTT. It specifies CASRQKEGNQPQHF.

This rearrangement joins TRBV19 to TRBJ1-5, with D possibly being TRBD1 (6 bases). This CDR3 comprises 14 residues. Germline loops: CDR1 LNHDA, CDR2 SQIVND (reference sequence). The V end lost 11 bases, the J end lost 6 bases, and 20 bases lay between the germline ends. CDR3 sequence: CAGGTAGGFQPQHF. DNA for the CDR3: TGTGCCGGGGGGACCGCGGGGGGCTTTCAGCCCCAGCATTTT.

J is TRBJ2-1 and V is TRBV20-1, with a possible D match to TRBD2 (5 bases). Germline lookup yields CDR1 DFQATT and CDR2 SNEGSKA (reference sequence). V gave up 6 bases and J gave up 7 bases, with 10 bases separating them. This CDR3 contains 11 residues. The CDR3 region is CSALTRNEQFF. CDR3 coding DNA: TGCAGTGCCCTCACTAGGAATGAGCAGTTCTTC.

This chain links TRBV5-1 with TRBJ2-3; 8 bases fit TRBD2. The trim removed 5 bases at V and 2 bases at J, leaving 7 bases unmatched. The germline CDR1 and CDR2 sequences are SGHRS and YFSETQ. This CDR3 spans 15 amino acids. Here the CDR3 DNA reads TGCGCCAGCAGAGACGGGGGGGGGAACACAGATACGCAGTATTTT. It is translated as CASRDGGGNTDTQYF.

The chain recombines TRBV2 with TRBJ2-6, with a weak D call TRBD2 (6 bases). The CDR3 extends over 14 amino acids. Trimming cost V 6 bases and J 0 bases, with 6 bases left between them. Germline CDR1 reads SNHLY; CDR2 reads FYNNEI. CDR3 in amino acids: CASRGGSGANVLTF. CDR3 in DNA: TGTGCCAGCAGGGGGGGCTCTGGGGCCAACGTCCTGACTTTC.

This rearrangement joins TRBV20-1 to TRBJ1-1; D uncertain. V lost 6 bases, J lost 0 bases, and 5 bases lay in between. The germline CDR1 and CDR2 sequences are DFQATT and SNEGSKA (reference sequence). The CDR3 contains 11 residues. The CDR3 coding sequence is TGCAGTGCCGTTATGAACACTGAAGCTTTCTTT. Its translation: CSAVMNTEAFF.

This clone was detected only a few times. The chain employs TRBV4-1 and TRBJ1-2; a weak D match, TRBD1 (5 bases). Looked up from germline, CDR1 is MGHRA and CDR2 is YSYEKL. The CDR3 consists of 15 residues. Trimming cost V 0 bases and J 5 bases, with 13 bases left between them. The DNA for the CDR3 is TGCGCCAGCAGCCAAGATCGTGGGGCGCGGTATGGCTACACCTTC. Residues: CASSQDRGARYGYTF.

The V call is TRBV29-1, the J call TRBJ1-2; 8 bases fit TRBD1. The CDR3 contains 16 residues. In germline, CDR1 is SQVTM, CDR2 ANQGSEA. The ends lost 3 bases at V and 8 bases at J; junction bases unmatched: 17. CDR3 coding DNA: TGCAGCGTTGATTCGGGGCAGGACAGGGTTATGTGGGGCTACACCTTC. Translation: CSVDSGQDRVMWGYTF.

J is TRBJ2-7 and V is TRBV5-1, with TRBD1 matching over 7 bases. The germline CDR1 and CDR2 sequences are SGHRS and YFSETQ. The CDR3 length is 15 residues. V lost 4 bases and J lost 2; bases outside the gene matches: 9. The CDR3 loop reads CASSPSTGTTYEQYF. The CDR3 DNA reads as TGCGCCAGCAGCCCATCGACAGGGACGACCTACGAGCAGTACTTC.

The CDR3 here is CASSFDTSNTEAFF. CDR3 nucleotides: TGCGCCAGCAGCTTTGACACTTCGAACACTGAAGCTTTCTTT. The V gene is TRBV5-1, the J gene TRBJ1-1; D gene unclear. The CDR3 is made up of 14 amino acids. Between the trimmed V and J ends, which lost 2 bases and 1 base, there was a span of 9 bases. The germline V gene encodes CDR1 SGHRS and CDR2 YFSETQ.

The chain carries TRBV9 and TRBJ2-3, with D perhaps matching TRBD1 (5 bases). This CDR3 is built from 14 residues. Deletions cut 2 bases from V and 4 bases from J, with 11 bases between. Per germline, CDR1 SGDLS and CDR2 YYNGEE. In DNA form, the CDR3 reads TGTGCCAGCAGCGTTAAGGGGTTGGCAGATACGCAGTATTTT. Its translation: CASSVKGLADTQYF.

This clone is a singleton in its sample. This rearrangement joins TRBV29-1 to TRBJ2-1, with a weak D call TRBD2 (6 bases). The V gene's germline CDR1 is SQVTM and CDR2 ANQGSEA. The CDR3 length is 16 residues. The V end was cut by 7 bases, the J end by 6 bases, with 25 bases between. DNA of the CDR3: TGCAGCGCCAACCAGGGCACGGGAGCCGGTGGCAATGAGCAGTTCTTC. As protein: CSANQGTGAGGNEQFF.

J is TRBJ2-7 and V is TRBV6-1; 15 bases map to TRBD2. The CDR3 consists of 15 residues. Looked up from germline, CDR1 is MNHNS and CDR2 is SASEGT. V was clipped by 1 base and J by 6 bases; unmatched bases: 1. CDR3 region: CASSEEGLAGGEQYF. The CDR3 bases are TGTGCCAGCAGTGAAGAGGGACTAGCGGGAGGCGAGCAGTACTTC.

The chain employs TRBV7-2 and TRBJ2-6; no firm D call. The CDR3 is 14 residues long. Germline CDR1 SGHTA, CDR2 FQGNSA. V shed 5 bases and J shed 0 bases, with 5 bases lying between them. Here the CDR3 DNA reads TGTGCCAGCAGCGCCTTCTCTGGGGCCAACGTCCTGACTTTC. Translated: CASSAFSGANVLTF.

V usage is TRBV5-4 and J usage is TRBJ1-2; unclear D gene. Germline-derived CDR1 and CDR2 are SGHNT and YYREEE (reference sequence). The CDR3 is 17 amino acids. Between the trimmed V and J ends, which lost 0 bases and 1 base, there was a span of 16 bases. The CDR3 nucleotides read TGTGCCAGCAGCTTGGCGGCCATCTCCCTCCTTAACTATGGCTACACCTTC. It yields the protein CASSLAAISLLNYGYTF.

A few counts support this clone. The chain combines TRBV5-6 with TRBJ1-2; D gene uncertain. The CDR3 consists of 14 residues. V lost 0 bases to trimming and J lost 0 bases, with 6 bases between them. The germline gives CDR1 SGHDT, CDR2 YYEEEE. This CDR3 is CASSLVPANYGYTF. The CDR3 DNA is TGTGCCAGCAGCTTGGTTCCAGCTAACTATGGCTACACCTTC.

The V call is TRBV2, the J call TRBJ2-1, with TRBD1 matching over 9 bases. The CDR3 is 15 amino acids. The germline V gene encodes CDR1 SNHLY and CDR2 FYNNEI. V was pared by 2 bases and J by 6 bases, with 5 bases of the junction left unmatched. CDR3 residues: CASSEWDRARNEQFF. For the CDR3, the DNA is TGTGCCAGCAGTGAATGGGACAGGGCCCGCAATGAGCAGTTCTTC. The entire variable domain, with the rest obtained from reference TRBV2 and TRBJ2-1, is as follows: EPEVTQTPSHQVTQMGQEVILRCVPISNHLYFYWYRQILGQKVEFLVSFYNNEISEKSEIFDDQFSVERPDGSNFTLKIRSTKLEDSAMYFCASSEWDRARNEQFFGPGTRLTVL.

This rearrangement joins TRBV6-1 to TRBJ2-7; D call uncertain. Germline V gene lookup returns CDR1 MNHNS and CDR2 SASEGT. V was clipped by 0 bases and J by 4 bases, with 13 bases between them. The CDR3 length is 15 residues. The CDR3 reads CASSEAWAGAYEQYF. As DNA, the CDR3 is TGTGCCAGCAGTGAAGCTTGGGCAGGAGCTTACGAGCAGTACTTC.

The rearrangement joins TRBV19 to TRBJ2-7, with unresolved D. Germline V CDR1 and CDR2: LNHDA, SQIVND (reference sequence). The CDR3 contains 12 residues. V was clipped by 1 base and J by 3 bases, with 4 bases between them. The CDR3 DNA reads as TGTGCCAGTAGTATAGGCAACTACGAGCAGTACTTC. As protein: CASSIGNYEQYF.

This chain connects TRBV29-1 to TRBJ1-2; 11 nucleotides align to TRBD1. After removal of 7 bases from V and 8 bases from J, the junction contained 6 bases not matched to a gene. The CDR3 consists of 12 residues. Germline V gene data show CDR1 as SQVTM and CDR2 as ANQGSEA. This CDR3 is CSDTDRGQGYTF. CDR3 DNA sequence: TGCAGCGATACGGACAGGGGGCAAGGCTACACCTTC.

The V gene is TRBV29-1, the J gene TRBJ2-3; 10 bases match TRBD2. The V gene end was trimmed by 1 base and the J gene end by 5 bases; junction bases not matched to a gene: 6. In germline, CDR1 is SQVTM, CDR2 ANQGSEA. This CDR3 comprises 15 residues. CDR3 loop: CSVEGASGSIDTQYF. The CDR3 DNA is TGCAGCGTTGAAGGGGCTAGCGGGAGTATAGATACGCAGTATTTT.